This T cell receptor (beta chain) was documented in a study of identical twins. Broader study findings: Insertions ran lower in abundant cord blood beta clonotypes, though not in memory repertoires.

Notes on this clonotype: Antigen unknown.

A universal primer site was created by template switching, with the cDNA bearing unique molecular identifiers. MiXCR, run by TCRdb on the 5' RACE reads, gives a single entry per CDR3 protein. This sample carries roughly 260,000 distinct CDR3 sequences, around an eighth of them seen once, and the ten largest clones take 7% to 9%. This CDR3 comprises 14 residues. Trimming took 6 bases from V and 6 from J, leaving 18 bases between them. Germline CDR1 reads SGHDT; CDR2 reads YYEEEE. This clonotype was obtained from a young woman in good health. Source material: memory (CD45RO+) T cells sorted from blood. J is TRBJ1-2 and V is TRBV5-6; D uncertain. CDR3 in DNA: TGTGCCAGCACCTACCGTGACATGGGGAATGGCTACACCTTC. This gives the protein CASTYRDMGNGYTF.